This TCR beta chain is from a study of CD8 T cells in ankylosing spondylitis. This clonotype was observed at least ten times. Its antigen is still unknown. Findings and limits, study-wide: Past research had described some motif variants in reactive arthritis synovial fluid and blood. Among TCR beta sequences, a motif of 7 to 9 highly homologous variants appeared characteristic of ankylosing spondylitis blood.

TCRdb re-analysed the 5' RACE reads in MiXCR, keeping a single row per CDR3 protein. The data contain about 39,000 distinct CDR3 sequences, about 3% of them singletons. The TCR sequence derives from a male donor with ankylosing spondylitis or in good health (not recorded which). Sample: blood, either unsorted or a sorted T cell fraction (not recorded which).

The CDR3: CASSEGTIYNEQFF. The CDR3 region has the DNA TGTGCCAGCAGCGAAGGGACTATTTACAATGAGCAGTTCTTC. The genes are TRBV9 and TRBJ2-1; 7 bases line up with TRBD2. V shed 3 bases, J shed 4 bases, and the junction held 4 bases outside the gene matches. The CDR3 totals 14 residues. Germline V CDR1 and CDR2: SGDLS, YYNGEE.